These 7 T cell receptor beta chains originate from one sample sequenced in a study of neurological immune-mediated disorders. TCRdb fed the 5' RACE reads into MiXCR, producing one record per CDR3 protein. The table shows approximately 48,000 distinct CDR3 sequences, with roughly 13% occurring only once. The time point is: longitudinal time-point 3. The sequenced material came from PBMCs. The source of these receptors is a male donor with HTLV-1-associated myelopathy (HAM/TSP).

This clonotype was counted at least ten times. The chain employs TRBV20-1 and TRBJ1-1; tentative D call: TRBD1 (6 bases). Deletions cut 5 bases from V and 1 base from J, with 8 bases between. This CDR3 spans 12 amino acids. Per the germline V gene, CDR1 is DFQATT and CDR2 is SNEGSKA (reference sequence). The CDR3 sequence is CSASDRNTEAFF. CDR3 coding DNA: TGCAGTGCTTCGGACAGGAACACTGAAGCTTTCTTT.

This clonotype was counted many times. This chain uses TRBV5-1 with TRBJ1-1; 9 nucleotides align to TRBD1. This CDR3 is 13 amino acids long. The J segment lost 7 bases and the V segment lost 5 bases, leaving 6 bases of the junction unmatched. Germline CDR1 and CDR2: SGHRS and YFSETQ. The CDR3 sequence: CASRKQGADEAFF. The CDR3 bases are TGCGCCAGCAGAAAACAGGGGGCCGATGAAGCTTTCTTT.

In this sample, this clonotype turned up many times. The chain has TRBV3-1 and TRBJ1-1; TRBD1 might be the D (5 bases). Trimming pared 0 bases from V and 1 base from J, leaving 15 bases between. This CDR3 has 17 residues. The V gene's germline CDR1 is LGHDT and CDR2 YNNKEL (reference sequence). In nucleotides, the CDR3 is TGTGCCAGCAGCCAAGATTCATGGAGGCAGGGGAACACTGAAGCTTTCTTT. Translating it yields CASSQDSWRQGNTEAFF.

The chain links TRBV10-3 to TRBJ2-2; 8 bases are a match to TRBD1. CDR3 length: 18 residues. Trimming cost V 3 bases and J 10 bases; bases outside gene matches: 19. Germline values: CDR1 ENHRY, CDR2 SYGVKD. The CDR3 region has the DNA TGTGCCATCAGTGACTGGACAGGGAATTCCAAGAACACCATGGAGCTGTTTTTT. Translation gives CAISDWTGNSKNTMELFF.

This clonotype showed up many times. The chain recombines TRBV21-1 with TRBJ2-7; the DNA was not compared with TRBD1, the D call given in the table. TRBV21-1 is flagged as a pseudogene. The CDR3 spans 16 residues. CDR3 sequence reads: CASSKSYGTDYYEQYF. The CDR3 nucleotides read TGTGCCAGCAGCAAAAGTTACGGGACAGATTACTACGAGCAGTACTTC.

V gene TRBV15 combines with J gene TRBJ2-7; possible D gene TRBD2, 5 bases. The V and J ends lost 5 bases and 2 bases respectively, with 16 bases between them. Looked up from germline, CDR1 is LNHNV and CDR2 is YYDKDF (reference sequence). The CDR3 spans 15 residues. The CDR3, as DNA: TGTGCCACCAGCGGGCAAGGGCGGGTGGCCTACGAGCAGTACTTC. This encodes CATSGQGRVAYEQYF.

This clonotype was observed at least ten times. The chain links TRBV6-6 to TRBJ2-3, with unresolved D. This CDR3 comprises 11 residues. Trimming left V 4 bases short and J 4 bases short, with 3 bases between. The V gene's germline CDR1 is MNHNY and CDR2 SVGAGI (reference sequence). CDR3 nucleotide sequence: TGTGCCAGCAGTTGGGCAGATACGCAGTATTTT. Translated: CASSWADTQYF.